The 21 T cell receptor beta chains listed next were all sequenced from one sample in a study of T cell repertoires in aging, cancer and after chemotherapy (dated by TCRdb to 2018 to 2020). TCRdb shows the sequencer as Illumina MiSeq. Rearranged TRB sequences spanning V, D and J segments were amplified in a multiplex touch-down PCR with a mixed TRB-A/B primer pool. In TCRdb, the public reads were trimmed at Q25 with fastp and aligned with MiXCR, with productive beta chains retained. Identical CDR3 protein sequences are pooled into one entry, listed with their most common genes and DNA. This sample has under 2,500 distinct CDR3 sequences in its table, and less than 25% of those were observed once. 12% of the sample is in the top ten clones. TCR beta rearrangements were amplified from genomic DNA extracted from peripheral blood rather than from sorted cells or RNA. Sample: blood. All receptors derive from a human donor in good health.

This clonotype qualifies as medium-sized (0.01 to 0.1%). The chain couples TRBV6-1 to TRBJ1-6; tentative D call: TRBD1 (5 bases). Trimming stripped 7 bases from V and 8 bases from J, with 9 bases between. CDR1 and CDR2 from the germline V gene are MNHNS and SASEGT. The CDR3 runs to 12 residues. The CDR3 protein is CASTRGYSPLHF. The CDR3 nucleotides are TGTGCCAGCACGAGGGGATATTCACCCCTCCACTTT.

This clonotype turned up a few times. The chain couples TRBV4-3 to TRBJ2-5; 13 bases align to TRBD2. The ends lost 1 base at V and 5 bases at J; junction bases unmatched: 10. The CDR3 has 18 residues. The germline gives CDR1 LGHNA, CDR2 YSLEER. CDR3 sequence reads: CASSQAFGGTSGEETQYF. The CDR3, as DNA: TGCGCCAGCAGCCAAGCCTTCGGGGGGACTAGCGGGGAGGAGACCCAGTACTTC.

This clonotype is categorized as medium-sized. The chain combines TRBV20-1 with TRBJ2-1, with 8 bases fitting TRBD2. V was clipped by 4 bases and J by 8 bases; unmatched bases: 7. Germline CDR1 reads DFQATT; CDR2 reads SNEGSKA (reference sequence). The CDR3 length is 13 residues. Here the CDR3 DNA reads TGCAGTGCTAAATGGACTAGCTTCTATGAGCAGTTCTTC. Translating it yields CSAKWTSFYEQFF.

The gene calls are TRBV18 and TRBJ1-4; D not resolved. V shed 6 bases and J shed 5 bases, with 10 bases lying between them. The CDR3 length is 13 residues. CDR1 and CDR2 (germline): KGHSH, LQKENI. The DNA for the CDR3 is TGTGCCAGCTCGGCTGGTGGGAATGAAAAACTGTTTTTT. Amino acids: CASSAGGNEKLFF.

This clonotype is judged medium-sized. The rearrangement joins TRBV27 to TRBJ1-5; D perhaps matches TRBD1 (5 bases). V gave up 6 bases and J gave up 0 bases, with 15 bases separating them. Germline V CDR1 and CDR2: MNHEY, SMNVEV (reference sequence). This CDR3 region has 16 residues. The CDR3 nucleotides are TGTGCCAGCAGACGGTCGACAGCGAGTAGCAATCAGCCCCAGCATTTT. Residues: CASRRSTASSNQPQHF.

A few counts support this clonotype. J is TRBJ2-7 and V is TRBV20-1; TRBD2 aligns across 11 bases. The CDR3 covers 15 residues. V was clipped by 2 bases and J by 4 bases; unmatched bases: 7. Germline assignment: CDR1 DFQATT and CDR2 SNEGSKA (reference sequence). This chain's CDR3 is CSARRLAGSGYEQYF. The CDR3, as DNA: TGCAGTGCTAGACGACTAGCGGGGTCCGGTTACGAGCAGTACTTC.

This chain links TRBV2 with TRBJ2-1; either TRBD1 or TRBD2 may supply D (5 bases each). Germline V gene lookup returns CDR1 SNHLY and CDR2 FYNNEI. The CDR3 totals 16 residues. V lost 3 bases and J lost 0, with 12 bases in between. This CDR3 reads CASSDSRGNSYNEQFF. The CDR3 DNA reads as TGTGCCAGCAGTGACTCACGGGGCAACTCCTACAATGAGCAGTTCTTC.

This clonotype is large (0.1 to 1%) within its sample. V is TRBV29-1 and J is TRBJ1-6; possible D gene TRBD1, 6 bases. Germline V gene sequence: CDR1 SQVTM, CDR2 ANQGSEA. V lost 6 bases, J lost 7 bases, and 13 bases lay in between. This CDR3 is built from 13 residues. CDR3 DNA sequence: TGCAGCGTCGCAGACAGGAGGAATTCACCCCTCCACTTT. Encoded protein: CSVADRRNSPLHF.

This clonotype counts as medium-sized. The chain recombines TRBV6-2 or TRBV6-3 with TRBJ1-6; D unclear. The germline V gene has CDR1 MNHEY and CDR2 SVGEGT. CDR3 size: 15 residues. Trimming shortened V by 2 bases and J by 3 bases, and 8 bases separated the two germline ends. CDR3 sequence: CASSYMANYNSPLHF. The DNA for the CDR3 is TGTGCCAGCAGTTACATGGCAAACTATAATTCACCCCTCCACTTT.

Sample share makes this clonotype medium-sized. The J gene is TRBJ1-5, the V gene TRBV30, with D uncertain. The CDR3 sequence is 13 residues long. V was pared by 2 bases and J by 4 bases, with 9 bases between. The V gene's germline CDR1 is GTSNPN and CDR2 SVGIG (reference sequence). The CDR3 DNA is TGTGCCTGGAGTTTTGCCTTTAATCAGCCCCAGCATTTT. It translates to CAWSFAFNQPQHF.

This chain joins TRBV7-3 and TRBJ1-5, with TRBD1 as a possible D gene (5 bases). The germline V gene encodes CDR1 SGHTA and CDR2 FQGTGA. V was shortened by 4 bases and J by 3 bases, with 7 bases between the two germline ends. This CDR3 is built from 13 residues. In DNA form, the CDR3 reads TGTGCCAGCAGCTCGGGGCCCAATCAGCCCCAGCATTTT. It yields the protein CASSSGPNQPQHF.

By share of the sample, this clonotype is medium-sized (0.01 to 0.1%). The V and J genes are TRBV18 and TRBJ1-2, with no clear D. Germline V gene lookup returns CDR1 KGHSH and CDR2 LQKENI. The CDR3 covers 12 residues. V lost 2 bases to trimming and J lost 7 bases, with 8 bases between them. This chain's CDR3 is CASSPSGGGYTF. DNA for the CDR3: TGTGCCAGCTCACCAAGTGGTGGTGGCTACACCTTC.

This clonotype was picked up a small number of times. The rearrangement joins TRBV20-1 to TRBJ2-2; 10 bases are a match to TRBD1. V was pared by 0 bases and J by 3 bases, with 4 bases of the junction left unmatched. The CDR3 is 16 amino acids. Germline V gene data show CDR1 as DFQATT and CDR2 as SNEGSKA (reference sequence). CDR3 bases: TGCAGTGCTAGAGATCCGGGACAGGGGTACACCGGGGAGCTGTTTTTT. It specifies CSARDPGQGYTGELFF.

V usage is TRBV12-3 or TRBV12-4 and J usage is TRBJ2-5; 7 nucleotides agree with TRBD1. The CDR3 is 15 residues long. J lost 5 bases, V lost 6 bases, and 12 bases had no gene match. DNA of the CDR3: TGTGCCAGCAGGATAACTACAGGGGTCGGGGAGACCCAGTACTTC. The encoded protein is CASRITTGVGETQYF.

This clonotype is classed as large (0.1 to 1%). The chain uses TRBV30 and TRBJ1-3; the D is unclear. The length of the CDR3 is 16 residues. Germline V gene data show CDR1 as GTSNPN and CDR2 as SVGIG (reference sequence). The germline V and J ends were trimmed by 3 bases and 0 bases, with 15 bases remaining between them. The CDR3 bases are TGTGCCTGGAGAGCAAAGGGTGAGACCTCTGGAAACACCATATATTTT. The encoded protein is CAWRAKGETSGNTIYF.

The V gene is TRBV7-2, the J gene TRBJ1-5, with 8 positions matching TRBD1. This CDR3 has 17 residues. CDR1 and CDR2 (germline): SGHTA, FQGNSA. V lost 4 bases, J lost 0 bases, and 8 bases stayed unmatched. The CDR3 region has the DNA TGTGCCAGCAGCTCTTCCGGGACAGGCTATAGCAATCAGCCCCAGCATTTT. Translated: CASSSSGTGYSNQPQHF.

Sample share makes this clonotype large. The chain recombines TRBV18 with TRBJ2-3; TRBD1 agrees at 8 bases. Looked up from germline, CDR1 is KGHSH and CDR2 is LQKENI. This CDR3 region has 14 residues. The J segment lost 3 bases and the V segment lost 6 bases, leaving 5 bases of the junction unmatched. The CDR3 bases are TGTGCCAGCTCGGACAGGGCGGGGACAGATACGCAGTATTTT. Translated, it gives CASSDRAGTDTQYF.

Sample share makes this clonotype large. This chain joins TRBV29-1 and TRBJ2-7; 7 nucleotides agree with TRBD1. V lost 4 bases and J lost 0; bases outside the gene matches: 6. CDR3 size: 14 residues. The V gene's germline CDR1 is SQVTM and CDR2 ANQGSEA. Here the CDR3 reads CSVGGDSTSYEQYF. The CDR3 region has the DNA TGCAGCGTTGGAGGGGACAGCACCTCCTACGAGCAGTACTTC.

CDR3 in DNA: TGCAGTGCTAGAGGACAGTTCTATAATTCACCCCTCCACTTT. It codes for CSARGQFYNSPLHF. V usage is TRBV20-1 and J usage is TRBJ1-6; TRBD1 might be the D (5 bases). Germline V gene data show CDR1 as DFQATT and CDR2 as SNEGSKA (reference sequence). This CDR3 comprises 14 residues. Deletions cut 1 base from V and 3 bases from J, with 7 bases between.

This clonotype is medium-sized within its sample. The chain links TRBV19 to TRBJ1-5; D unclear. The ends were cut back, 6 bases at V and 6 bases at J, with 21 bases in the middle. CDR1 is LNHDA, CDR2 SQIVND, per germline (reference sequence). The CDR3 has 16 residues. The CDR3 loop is CASSPRLRRFGQPQHF. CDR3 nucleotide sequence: TGTGCCAGTAGCCCCCGTTTAAGGCGGTTTGGTCAGCCCCAGCATTTT.

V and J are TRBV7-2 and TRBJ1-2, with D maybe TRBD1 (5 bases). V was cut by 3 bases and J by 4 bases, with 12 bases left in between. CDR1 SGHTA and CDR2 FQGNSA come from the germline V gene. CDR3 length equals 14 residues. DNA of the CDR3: TGTGCCAGCAGCTTTAGACAGCAAGGCTATGGCTACACCTTC. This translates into CASSFRQQGYGYTF.